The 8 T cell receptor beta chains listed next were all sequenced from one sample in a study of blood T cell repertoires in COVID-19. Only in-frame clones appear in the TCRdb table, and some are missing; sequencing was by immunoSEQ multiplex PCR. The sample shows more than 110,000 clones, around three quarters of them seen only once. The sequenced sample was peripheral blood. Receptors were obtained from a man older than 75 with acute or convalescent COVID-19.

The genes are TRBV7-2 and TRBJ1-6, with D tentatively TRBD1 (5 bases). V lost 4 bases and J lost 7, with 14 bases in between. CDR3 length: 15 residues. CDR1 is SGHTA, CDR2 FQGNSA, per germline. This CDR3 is CASSSFQGSNSPLHF. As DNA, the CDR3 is TGTGCCAGCAGCTCATTCCAGGGAAGCAATTCACCCCTCCACTTT.

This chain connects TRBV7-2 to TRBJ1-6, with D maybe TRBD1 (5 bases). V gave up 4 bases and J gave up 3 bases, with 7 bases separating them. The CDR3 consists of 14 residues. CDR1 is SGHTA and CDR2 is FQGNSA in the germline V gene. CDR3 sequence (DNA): TGTGCCAGCAGCTACAGGTTCTATAATTCACCCCTCCACTTT. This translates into CASSYRFYNSPLHF.

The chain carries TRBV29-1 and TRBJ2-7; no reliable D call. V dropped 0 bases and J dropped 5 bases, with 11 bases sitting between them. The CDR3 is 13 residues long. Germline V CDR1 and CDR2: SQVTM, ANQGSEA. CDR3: CSVEDEAGNEQYF. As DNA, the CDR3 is TGCAGCGTTGAAGATGAGGCCGGAAACGAGCAGTACTTC.

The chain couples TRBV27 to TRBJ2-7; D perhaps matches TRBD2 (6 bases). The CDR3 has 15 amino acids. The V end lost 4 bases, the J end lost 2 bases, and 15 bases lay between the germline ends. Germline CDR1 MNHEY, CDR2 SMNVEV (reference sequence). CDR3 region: CASSSPGLLAYEQYF. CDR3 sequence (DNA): TGTGCCAGCAGTTCCCCGGGACTCCTTGCCTACGAGCAGTACTTC.

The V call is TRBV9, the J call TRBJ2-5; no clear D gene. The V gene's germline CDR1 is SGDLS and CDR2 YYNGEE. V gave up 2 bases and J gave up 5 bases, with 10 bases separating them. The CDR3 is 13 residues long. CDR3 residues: CASSVEGAETQYF. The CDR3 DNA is TGTGCCAGCAGCGTCGAAGGAGCGGAGACCCAGTACTTC.

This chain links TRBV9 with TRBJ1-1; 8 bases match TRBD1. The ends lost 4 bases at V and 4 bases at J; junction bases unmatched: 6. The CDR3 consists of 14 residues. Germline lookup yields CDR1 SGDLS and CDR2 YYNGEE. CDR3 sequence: CASSLGQATTEAFF. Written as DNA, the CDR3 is TGTGCCAGCAGCCTGGGACAGGCCACCACTGAAGCTTTCTTT.

CDR3 protein: CASSTSGGVSYNEQFF. In DNA form, the CDR3 reads TGTGCCAGCAGCACTAGCGGGGGGGTCTCCTACAATGAGCAGTTCTTC. The V gene is TRBV7-8, the J gene TRBJ2-1; 13 bases map to TRBD2. The J segment lost 0 bases and the V segment lost 5 bases, leaving 1 base of the junction unmatched. Germline V gives CDR1 SGHVS, CDR2 FQNEAQ. This CDR3 is built from 16 residues.

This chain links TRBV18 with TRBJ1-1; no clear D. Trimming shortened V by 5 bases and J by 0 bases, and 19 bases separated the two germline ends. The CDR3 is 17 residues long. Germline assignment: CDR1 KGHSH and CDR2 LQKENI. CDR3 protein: CASSSQRGRGLNTEAFF. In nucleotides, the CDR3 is TGTGCCAGCTCATCACAGCGGGGAAGAGGCTTGAACACTGAAGCTTTCTTT.